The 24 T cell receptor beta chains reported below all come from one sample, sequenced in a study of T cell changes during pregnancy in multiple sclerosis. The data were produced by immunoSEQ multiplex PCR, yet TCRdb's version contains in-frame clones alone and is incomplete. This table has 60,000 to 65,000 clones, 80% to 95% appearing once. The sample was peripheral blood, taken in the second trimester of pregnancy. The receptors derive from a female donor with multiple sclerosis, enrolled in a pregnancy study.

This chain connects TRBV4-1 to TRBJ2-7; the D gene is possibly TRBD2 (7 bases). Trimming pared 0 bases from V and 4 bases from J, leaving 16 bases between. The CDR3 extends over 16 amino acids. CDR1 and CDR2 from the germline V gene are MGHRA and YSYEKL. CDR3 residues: CASSQEPPGGGYEQYF. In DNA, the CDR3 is TGCGCCAGCAGCCAAGAACCACCGGGGGGCGGGTACGAGCAGTACTTC.

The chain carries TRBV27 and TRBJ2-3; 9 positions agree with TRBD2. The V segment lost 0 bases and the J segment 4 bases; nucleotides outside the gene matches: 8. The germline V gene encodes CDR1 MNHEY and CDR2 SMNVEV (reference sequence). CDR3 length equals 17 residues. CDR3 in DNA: TGTGCCAGCAGTTTATCAGCTAGCGGGATCTCCCCAGATACGCAGTATTTT. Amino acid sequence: CASSLSASGISPDTQYF.

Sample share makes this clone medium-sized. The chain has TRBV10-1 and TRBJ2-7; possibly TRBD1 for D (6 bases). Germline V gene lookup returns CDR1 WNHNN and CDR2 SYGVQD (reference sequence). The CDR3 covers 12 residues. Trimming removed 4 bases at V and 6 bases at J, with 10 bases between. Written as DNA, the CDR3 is TGCGCCAGCAGTGCCAGGGGCCGCGAGCAGTACTTC. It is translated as CASSARGREQYF.

As DNA, the CDR3 is TGTGCCAGCAGCCCGACTAGCGGGAGGGCCGTGGAGACCCAGTACTTC. This gives the protein CASSPTSGRAVETQYF. The rearrangement joins TRBV9 to TRBJ2-5, with 14 positions matching TRBD2. Germline CDR1 is SGDLS and CDR2 is YYNGEE. V gave up 4 bases and J gave up 5 bases; unmatched junction bases: 7. The length of the CDR3 is 16 residues.

The CDR3 region has the DNA TGCGCCAGCAGCCAAGATCGGGGGGGTTATCAGCCCCAGCATTTT. This gives the protein CASSQDRGGYQPQHF. This chain uses TRBV4-1 with TRBJ1-5, with D possibly being TRBD1 (5 bases). CDR1 and CDR2 (germline): MGHRA, YSYEKL. This CDR3 comprises 15 residues. The V and J ends lost 0 bases and 5 bases respectively, with 11 bases between them.

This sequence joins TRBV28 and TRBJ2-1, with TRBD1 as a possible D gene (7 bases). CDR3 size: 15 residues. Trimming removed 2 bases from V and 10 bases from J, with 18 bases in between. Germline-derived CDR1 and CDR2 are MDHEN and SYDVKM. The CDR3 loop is CASSLQGGGLREQFF. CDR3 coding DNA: TGTGCCAGCAGTTTACAGGGGGGTGGGTTGAGGGAGCAGTTCTTC.

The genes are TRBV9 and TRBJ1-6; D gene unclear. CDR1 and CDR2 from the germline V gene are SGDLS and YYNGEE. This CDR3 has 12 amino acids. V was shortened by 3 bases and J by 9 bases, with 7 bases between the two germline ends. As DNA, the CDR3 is TGTGCCAGCAGCGGAACTTCTTCACCCCTCCACTTT. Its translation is CASSGTSSPLHF.

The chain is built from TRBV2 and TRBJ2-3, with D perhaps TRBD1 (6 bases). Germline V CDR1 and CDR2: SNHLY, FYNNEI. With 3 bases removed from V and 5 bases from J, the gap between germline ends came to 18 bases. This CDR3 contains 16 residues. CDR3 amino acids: CASSDPGEPRGDTQYF. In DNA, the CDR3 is TGTGCCAGCAGTGACCCAGGGGAGCCCAGGGGAGATACGCAGTATTTT.

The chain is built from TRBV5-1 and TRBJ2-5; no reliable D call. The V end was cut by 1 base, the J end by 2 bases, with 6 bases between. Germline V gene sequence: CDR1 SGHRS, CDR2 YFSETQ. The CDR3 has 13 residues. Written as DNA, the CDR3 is TGCGCCAGCAGCTTGTGGCCACAAGAGACCCAGTACTTC. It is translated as CASSLWPQETQYF.

CDR3 protein: CASSQVVDRRWANSNQPQHF. CDR3 nucleotide sequence: TGCGCCAGCAGCCAAGTTGTTGACAGACGTTGGGCTAATAGCAATCAGCCCCAGCATTTT. V and J are TRBV4-1 and TRBJ1-5, with D tentatively TRBD1 (5 bases). V gave up 1 base and J gave up 0 bases, with 22 bases separating them. The CDR3 sequence is 20 residues long. CDR1 MGHRA and CDR2 YSYEKL come from the germline V gene.

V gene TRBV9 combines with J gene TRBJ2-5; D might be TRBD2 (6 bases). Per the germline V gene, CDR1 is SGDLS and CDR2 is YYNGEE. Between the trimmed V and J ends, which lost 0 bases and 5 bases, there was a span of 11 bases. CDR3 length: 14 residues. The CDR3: CASSVGRGRETQYF. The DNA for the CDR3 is TGTGCCAGCAGCGTAGGGCGGGGACGGGAGACCCAGTACTTC.

Here the CDR3 DNA reads TGTGCCAGCTCACCACTTAGCGATGGGTCCACAGATACGCAGTATTTT. Protein: CASSPLSDGSTDTQYF. The chain couples TRBV18 to TRBJ2-3; tentative D call: TRBD2 (5 bases). The V and J ends lost 1 base and 2 bases respectively, with 13 bases between them. The CDR3 length is 16 residues. Germline V gene sequence: CDR1 KGHSH, CDR2 LQKENI.

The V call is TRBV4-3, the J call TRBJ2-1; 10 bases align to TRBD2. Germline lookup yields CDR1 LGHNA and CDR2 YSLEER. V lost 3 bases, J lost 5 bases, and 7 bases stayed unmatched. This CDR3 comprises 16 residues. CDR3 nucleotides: TGCGCCAGCAGCCAGCTTACTAGCGGGAATAACAATGAGCAGTTCTTC. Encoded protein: CASSQLTSGNNNEQFF.

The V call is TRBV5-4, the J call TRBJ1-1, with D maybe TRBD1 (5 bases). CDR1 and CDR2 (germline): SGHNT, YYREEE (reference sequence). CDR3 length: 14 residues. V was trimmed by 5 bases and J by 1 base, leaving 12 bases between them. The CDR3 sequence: CASSSPDRNTEAFF. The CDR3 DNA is TGTGCCAGCAGTTCGCCCGACAGGAACACTGAAGCTTTCTTT.

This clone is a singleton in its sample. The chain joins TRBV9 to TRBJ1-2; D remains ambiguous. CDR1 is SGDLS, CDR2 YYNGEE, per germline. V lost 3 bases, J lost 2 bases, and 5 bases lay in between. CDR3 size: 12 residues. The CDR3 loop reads CASSAKNYGYTF. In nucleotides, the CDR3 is TGTGCCAGCAGCGCTAAAAACTATGGCTACACCTTC.

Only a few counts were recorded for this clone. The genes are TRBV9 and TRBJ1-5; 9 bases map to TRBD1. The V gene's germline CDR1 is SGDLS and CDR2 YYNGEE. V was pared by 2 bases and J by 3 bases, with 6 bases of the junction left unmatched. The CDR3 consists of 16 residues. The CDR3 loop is CASSVNRGRTNQPQHF. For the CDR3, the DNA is TGTGCCAGCAGCGTCAACAGGGGGCGCACCAATCAGCCCCAGCATTTT. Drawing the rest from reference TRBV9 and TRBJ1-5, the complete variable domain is DSGVTQTPKHLITATGQRVTLRCSPRSGDLSVYWYQQSLDQGLQFLIQYYNGEERAKGNILERFSAQQFPDLHSELNLSSLELGDSALYFCASSVNRGRTNQPQHFGDGTRLSIL.

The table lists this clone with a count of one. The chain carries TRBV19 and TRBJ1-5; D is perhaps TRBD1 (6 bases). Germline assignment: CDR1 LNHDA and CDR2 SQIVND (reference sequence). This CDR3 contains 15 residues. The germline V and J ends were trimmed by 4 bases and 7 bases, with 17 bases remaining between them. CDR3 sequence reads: CASSKDGQTGQPQHF. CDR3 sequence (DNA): TGTGCCAGTAGTAAAGACGGACAAACAGGGCAGCCCCAGCATTTT.

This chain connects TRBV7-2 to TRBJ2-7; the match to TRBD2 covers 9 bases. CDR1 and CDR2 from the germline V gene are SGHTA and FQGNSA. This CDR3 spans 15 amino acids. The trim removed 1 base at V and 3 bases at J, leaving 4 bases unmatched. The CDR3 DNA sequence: TGTGCCAGCAGCTTAGTGACTAGCGGTTACTACGAGCAGTACTTC. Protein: CASSLVTSGYYEQYF.

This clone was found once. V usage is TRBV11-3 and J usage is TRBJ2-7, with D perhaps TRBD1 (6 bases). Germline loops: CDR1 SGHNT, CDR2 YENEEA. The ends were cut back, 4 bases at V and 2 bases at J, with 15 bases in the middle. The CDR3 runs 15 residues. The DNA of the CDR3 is TGTGCCAGCAGCTCCTCAACAGGGAGTACCTACGAGCAGTACTTC. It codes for CASSSSTGSTYEQYF.

The CDR3 DNA follows: TGTGCCAGCAGCGACAGGACTAGCGGTAGCTCCTACAATGAGCAGTTCTTC. Translated: CASSDRTSGSSYNEQFF. The rearrangement uses TRBV5-5 and TRBJ2-1, with 10 bases aligning to TRBD2. The CDR3 is 17 residues long. Per germline, CDR1 SGHKS and CDR2 YYEKEE (reference sequence). After removal of 4 bases from V and 0 bases from J, the junction contained 7 bases not matched to a gene.

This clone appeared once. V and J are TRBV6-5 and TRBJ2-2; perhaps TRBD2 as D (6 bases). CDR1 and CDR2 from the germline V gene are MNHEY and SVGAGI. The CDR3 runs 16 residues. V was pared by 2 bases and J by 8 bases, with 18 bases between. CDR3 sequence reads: CASSYRVSGSGGELFF. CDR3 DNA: TGTGCCAGCAGTTACAGGGTGTCGGGGAGCGGGGGGGAGCTGTTTTTT.

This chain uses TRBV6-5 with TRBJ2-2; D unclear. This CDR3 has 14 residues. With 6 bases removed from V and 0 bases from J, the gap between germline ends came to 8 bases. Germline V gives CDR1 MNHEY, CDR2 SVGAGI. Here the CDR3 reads CASSQAANTGELFF. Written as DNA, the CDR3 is TGTGCCAGCAGCCAAGCCGCGAACACCGGGGAGCTGTTTTTT.

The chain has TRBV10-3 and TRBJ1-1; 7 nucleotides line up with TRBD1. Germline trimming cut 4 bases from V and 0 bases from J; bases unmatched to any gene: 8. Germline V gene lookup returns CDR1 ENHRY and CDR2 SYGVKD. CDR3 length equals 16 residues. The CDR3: CAISGGQTDMNTEAFF. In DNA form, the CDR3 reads TGTGCCATCAGTGGGGGACAGACCGACATGAACACTGAAGCTTTCTTT.

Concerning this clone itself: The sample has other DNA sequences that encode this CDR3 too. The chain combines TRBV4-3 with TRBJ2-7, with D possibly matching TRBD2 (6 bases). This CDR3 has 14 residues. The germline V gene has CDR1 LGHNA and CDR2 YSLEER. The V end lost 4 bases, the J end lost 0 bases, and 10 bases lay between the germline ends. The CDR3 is CASSPGVNSYEQYF. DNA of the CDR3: TGCGCCAGCAGCCCGGGGGTGAACTCCTACGAGCAGTACTTC.